These T cell receptor beta chains were read from a single sample in a study of cytomegalovirus exposure and HLA in healthy donors. The data were produced by immunoSEQ multiplex PCR, yet TCRdb's version contains in-frame clones alone and is incomplete. The sample includes about 180,000 clones, about 69% of them seen just once. The sequenced material came from PBMCs. Every receptor here comes from a male donor in good health and CMV-seronegative. Each CDR3 is given with its conserved first and last residue. A D gene is named only where the DNA matches it firmly. Where a row states a size, it is once, few, many or the class of an expanded clone; other rows omit it.

d_gene	j_gene	abundance	v_gene	CDR3aa	CDR3nt
NA	TRBJ1-5	NA	TRBV4-1	CASSQVATLNQPQHF	TGCGCCAGCAGCCAAGTCGCGACACTCAATCAGCCCCAGCATTTT
TRBD1	TRBJ2-2	NA	TRBV6-1	CASRNRGNTGELFF	TGTGCCAGCAGAAACAGGGGGAACACCGGGGAGCTGTTTTTT
NA	TRBJ1-4	NA	TRBV4-3	CASSQDWAATPIGKLFF	TGCGCCAGCAGCCAAGATTGGGCAGCAACCCCTATTGGAAAACTGTTTTTT
NA	TRBJ2-6	NA	TRBV12-5	CASGLGTGSANVLTF	TGTGCTAGTGGTTTGGGTACAGGGAGCGCCAACGTCCTGACTTTC
TRBD2	TRBJ2-1	NA	TRBV6-5	CASSSRLAGNYNEQFF	TGTGCCAGCAGTTCAAGACTAGCGGGAAACTACAATGAGCAGTTCTTC
NA	TRBJ1-1	few	TRBV11-2	CASSLTRRTENTEAFF	TGTGCCAGCAGCTTAACTCGACGGACAGAGAACACTGAAGCTTTCTTT
TRBD1	TRBJ1-5	NA	TRBV28	CASSELSQGAGNQPQHF	TGTGCCAGCAGTGAACTCTCACAGGGGGCGGGCAATCAGCCCCAGCATTTT
TRBD1	TRBJ2-1	few	TRBV5-1	CASSPGQGLYNEQFF	TGCGCCAGCAGCCCGGGACAGGGTCTCTACAATGAGCAGTTCTTC
NA	TRBJ1-2	NA	TRBV11-2	CASSLGPDYGYTF	TGTGCCAGCAGCTTAGGCCCAGACTATGGCTACACCTTC
NA	TRBJ2-7	once	TRBV6-5	CASSSLGVRNEQYF	TGTGCCAGCAGCTCCCTCGGAGTCCGCAACGAGCAGTACTTC
NA	TRBJ2-1	NA	TRBV30	CAWSDQGRDEQFF	TGTGCCTGGAGCGACCAGGGGCGGGATGAGCAGTTCTTC
TRBD2	TRBJ2-3	few	TRBV6-4	CASSGTSGNTDTQYF	TGTGCCAGCAGTGGGACTAGCGGGAACACAGATACGCAGTATTTT
NA	TRBJ2-3	few	TRBV5-4	CASSFQGKGTDTQYF	TGTGCCAGCAGCTTCCAGGGAAAGGGCACAGATACGCAGTATTTT
NA	TRBJ1-3	NA	TRBV6-5	CASSYSLRSGNTIYF	TGTGCCAGCAGTTACTCCCTCAGGTCCGGAAACACCATATATTTT
NA	TRBJ2-6	once	TRBV9	CASSVLARGYGANVLTF	TGTGCCAGCAGCGTCCTAGCTCGGGGGTACGGGGCCAACGTCCTGACTTTC
TRBD1	TRBJ1-2	NA	TRBV7-9	CASSLFWDRDPGYGYTF	TGTGCCAGCAGCTTATTCTGGGACAGGGATCCGGGCTATGGCTACACCTTC
TRBD2	TRBJ2-1	NA	TRBV29-1	CSAGSSGPYNEQFF	TGCAGCGCTGGGTCTAGCGGGCCTTACAATGAGCAGTTCTTC
TRBD1	TRBJ1-1	NA	TRBV28	CASRHRTGFNTEAFF	TGTGCCAGCAGGCATCGGACAGGATTTAACACTGAAGCTTTCTTT
NA	TRBJ2-2	few	TRBV28	CASSYPGDTGELFF	TGTGCCAGCAGTTATCCGGGGGACACCGGGGAGCTGTTTTTT
NA	TRBJ1-5	NA	TRBV9	CASSVANQPQHF	TGTGCCAGCAGCGTTGCGAATCAGCCCCAGCATTTT
NA	TRBJ2-7	NA	TRBV19	CASRAGGSYEQYF	TGTGCCAGTAGGGCGGGCGGATCCTACGAGCAGTACTTC
NA	TRBJ2-2	once	TRBV6-5	CASSYEEGSYTGELFF	TGTGCCAGCAGTTACGAGGAGGGCTCCTACACCGGGGAGCTGTTTTTT
NA	TRBJ1-1	once	TRBV7-9	CASSFGTEAFF	TGTGCCAGCAGCTTCGGGACAGAAGCTTTCTTT
NA	TRBJ1-5	NA	TRBV19	CASSIGGWSNQPQHF	TGTGCCAGTAGTATAGGGGGCTGGAGCAATCAGCCCCAGCATTTT
NA	TRBJ1-2	few	TRBV6-5	CASSSPGKNYGYTF	TGTGCCAGCAGTTCTCCGGGGAAGAACTATGGCTACACCTTC
TRBD1	TRBJ2-3	NA	TRBV27	CASRKADRAFQSSTDTQYF	TGTGCCAGCAGAAAAGCCGACAGGGCCTTTCAATCTAGCACAGATACGCAGTATTTT
TRBD1	TRBJ1-5	once	TRBV15	CATSREPAGGQPQHF	TGTGCCACCAGCAGAGAGCCGGCAGGGGGTCAGCCCCAGCATTTT